This T cell receptor (beta chain) was documented in a study of cytomegalovirus exposure and HLA in healthy donors. Sequenced by immunoSEQ multiplex PCR; TCRdb stores in-frame clones only, minus some. The table has about 58,000 clones, under 95% seen once. Germline CDR1 reads MNHEY; CDR2 reads SVGAGI. V lost 10 bases and J lost 2, with 9 bases in between. The CDR3 has 11 amino acids. The chain uses TRBV6-5 and TRBJ2-7; D call uncertain. The TCR sequence derives from a man aged 18 to 29 in good health and CMV-seronegative. The sequenced sample was PBMCs. CDR3 protein: CATQDTYEQYF. In DNA form, the CDR3 reads TGTGCCACGCAAGACACCTACGAGCAGTACTTC.